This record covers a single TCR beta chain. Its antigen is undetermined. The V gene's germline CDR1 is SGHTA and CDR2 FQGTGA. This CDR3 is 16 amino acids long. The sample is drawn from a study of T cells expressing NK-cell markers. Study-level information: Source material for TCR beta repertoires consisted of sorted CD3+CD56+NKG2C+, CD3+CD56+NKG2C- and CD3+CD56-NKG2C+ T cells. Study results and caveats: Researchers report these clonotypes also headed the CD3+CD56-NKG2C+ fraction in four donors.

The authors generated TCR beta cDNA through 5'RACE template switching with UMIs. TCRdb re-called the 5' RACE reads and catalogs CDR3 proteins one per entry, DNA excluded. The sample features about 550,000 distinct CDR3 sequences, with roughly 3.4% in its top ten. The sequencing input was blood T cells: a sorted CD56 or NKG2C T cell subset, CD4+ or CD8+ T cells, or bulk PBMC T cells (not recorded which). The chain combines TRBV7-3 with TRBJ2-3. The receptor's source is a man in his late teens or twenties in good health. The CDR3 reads CASSLGFSASTDTQYF.